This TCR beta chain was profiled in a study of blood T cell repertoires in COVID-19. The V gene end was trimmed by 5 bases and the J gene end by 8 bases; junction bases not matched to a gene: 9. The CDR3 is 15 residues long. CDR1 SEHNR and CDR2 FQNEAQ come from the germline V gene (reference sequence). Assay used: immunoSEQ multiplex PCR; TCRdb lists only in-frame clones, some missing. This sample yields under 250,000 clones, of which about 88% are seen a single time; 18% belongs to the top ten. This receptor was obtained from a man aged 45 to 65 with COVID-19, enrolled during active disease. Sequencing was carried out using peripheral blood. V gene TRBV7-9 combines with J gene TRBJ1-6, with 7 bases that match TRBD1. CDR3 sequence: CASSPPGQVYSPLHF. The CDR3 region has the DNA TGTGCCAGCAGCCCGCCCGGACAGGTTTATTCACCCCTCCACTTT.